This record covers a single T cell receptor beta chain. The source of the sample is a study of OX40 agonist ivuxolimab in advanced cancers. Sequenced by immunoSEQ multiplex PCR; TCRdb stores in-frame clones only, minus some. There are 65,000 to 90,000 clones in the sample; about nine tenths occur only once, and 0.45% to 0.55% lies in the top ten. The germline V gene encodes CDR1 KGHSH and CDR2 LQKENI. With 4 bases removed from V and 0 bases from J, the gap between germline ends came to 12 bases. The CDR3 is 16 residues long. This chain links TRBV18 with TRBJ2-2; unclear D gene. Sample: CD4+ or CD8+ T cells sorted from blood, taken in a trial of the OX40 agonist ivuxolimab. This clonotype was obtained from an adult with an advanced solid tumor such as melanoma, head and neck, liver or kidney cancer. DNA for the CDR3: TGTGCCAGCTCACAGGGCCTGACTTCGAACACCGGGGAGCTGTTTTTT. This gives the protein CASSQGLTSNTGELFF.